Sequencing of this T cell receptor (beta chain) was carried out in a study of cytomegalovirus exposure and HLA in healthy donors. In regard to this clone: No antigen is known for it.

Trimming removed 1 base from V and 3 bases from J; junction bases left unmatched: 6. CDR1 and CDR2 from the germline V gene are ENHRY and SYGVKD. CDR3 length: 16 amino acids. Clones were read by immunoSEQ multiplex PCR, and TCRdb kept only the in-frame ones, dropping some. Of more than 85,000 clones in the sample, about 94% were seen once. Findings of the study overall: Researchers reported that a few CMV-associated chains were confirmed in vitro as CMV antigen-specific.

Sequencing used PBMCs. The source is a woman aged 18-30 years in good health and CMV-seronegative. The V and J genes are TRBV10-3 and TRBJ1-5; 7 nucleotides align to TRBD1. CDR3 nucleotides: TGTGCCATCAGTGAGTATTCACAGGGGTTCAATCAGCCCCAGCATTTT. Amino acid sequence: CAISEYSQGFNQPQHF.